Each of the 23 T cell receptor beta chains below was sequenced from the same sample in a study of blood T cell repertoires in COVID-19. Produced via immunoSEQ multiplex PCR; TCRdb's table is partial and in-frame only. Of about 480,000 clones detected, 80% to 90% appear once; the ten largest clones hold 6.5% to 8.5%. The sample comprised PBMCs or T cells enriched from blood (not recorded which). All receptors derive from an older woman who had recovered from COVID-19.

The rearrangement links TRBV7-2 to TRBJ2-7, with 7 bases lining up with TRBD2. The CDR3 is made up of 15 amino acids. CDR1 is SGHTA and CDR2 is FQGNSA in the germline V gene. The junction had 5 bases not matched to a gene; V was cut back by 1 base and J by 2 bases. As DNA, the CDR3 is TGTGCCAGCAGCTTAGTGGTAGCGGGCGCCTACGAGCAGTACGTC. Translation: CASSLVVAGAYEQYV.

V gene TRBV10-2 combines with J gene TRBJ2-3; 9 bases line up with TRBD2. The CDR3 loop spans 15 amino acids. The V segment lost 3 bases and the J segment 2 bases; nucleotides outside the gene matches: 3. Germline CDR1 and CDR2: WSHSY and SAAADI. The CDR3 nucleotides read TGCGCCAGCAGTGAATTAGCGGGGGCCACAGATACGCAGTATTTT. This translates into CASSELAGATDTQYF.

This chain connects TRBV19 to TRBJ1-2, with 9 positions matching TRBD1. Germline V gene lookup returns CDR1 LNHDA and CDR2 SQIVND (reference sequence). The CDR3 has 13 amino acids. After removal of 10 bases from V and 2 bases from J, the junction contained 5 bases not matched to a gene. The CDR3 DNA is TGTGCCATTAAGACAGGGGGGAACTATGGCTACACCTTC. Its translation: CAIKTGGNYGYTF.

The J gene is TRBJ1-1, the V gene TRBV3-1 (or the pseudogene TRBV3-2); 11 bases match TRBD1. From germline, CDR1 is LGHDT and CDR2 YNNKEL (reference sequence). After removal of 5 bases from V and 11 bases from J, the junction contained 10 bases not matched to a gene. The length of the CDR3 is 14 residues. The CDR3 is CASSTRDRGKVAFF. DNA for the CDR3: TGTGCCAGCAGCACTAGGGACAGGGGGAAGGTGGCTTTCTTT.

The chain has TRBV7-2 and TRBJ2-1; D gene uncertain. Germline CDR1 reads SGHTA; CDR2 reads FQGNSA. The V end lost 1 base, the J end lost 4 bases, and 17 bases lay between the germline ends. The CDR3 is 17 amino acids. The CDR3 nucleotides are TGTGCCAGCAGCTTAGATGGCCTAGAGCGCGGATACAATGAGCAGTTCTTC. Translation gives CASSLDGLERGYNEQFF.

Comments on this clone: The junction does not match germline at one end; this may be a read error. The chain links TRBV7-9 to TRBJ2-3; a possible D gene is TRBD1 (5 bases). This CDR3 contains 14 residues. The germline V gene has CDR1 SEHNR and CDR2 FQNEAQ (reference sequence). As DNA, the CDR3 is TGTGCCAGCAGCTTAGTGTCGGGCACAGGTACGCAGTATTTT. Encoded protein: CASSLVSGTGTQYF.

The V and J genes are TRBV9 and TRBJ2-1, with 12 bases aligning to TRBD1. Germline V CDR1 and CDR2: SGDLS, YYNGEE. This CDR3 comprises 16 residues. V trimming: 3 bases; J trimming: 7 bases; junction bases outside the gene matches: 8. The CDR3 protein is CASSAQGQGARNEQFF. The CDR3 DNA reads as TGTGCCAGCAGCGCCCAGGGACAGGGGGCAAGGAATGAGCAGTTCTTC.

This clone was seen more than once but under ten times. This chain connects TRBV7-9 to TRBJ1-1; the D gene is possibly TRBD1 (5 bases). V lost 5 bases and J 3 bases, leaving 16 bases between the germline ends. Per germline, CDR1 SEHNR and CDR2 FQNEAQ (reference sequence). The CDR3 has 15 amino acids. The CDR3 nucleotides are TGTGCCAGCAGCGCCCCCAGGGTGGGGTACACTGAAGCTTTCTTT. Translating gives CASSAPRVGYTEAFF.

A few counts support this clone. The CDR3 DNA reads as TGTGCCAGCAGCTTGGACAGGGGTAACTATGGCTACACCTTC. Protein sequence: CASSLDRGNYGYTF. This chain connects TRBV5-6 to TRBJ1-2; TRBD1 matches 7 bases. The CDR3 extends over 14 amino acids. V was clipped by 0 bases and J by 1 base; unmatched bases: 0. Germline V gene data show CDR1 as SGHDT and CDR2 as YYEEEE.

This clone was seen once. The genes are TRBV28 and TRBJ1-6, with D tentatively TRBD1 (6 bases). CDR1 MDHEN and CDR2 SYDVKM come from the germline V gene. Trimming left V 5 bases short and J 5 bases short, with 13 bases between. The CDR3 spans 15 residues. CDR3 region: CASSPSTGDNSPLHF. The DNA of the CDR3 is TGTGCCAGCAGTCCCTCGACAGGCGATAATTCACCCCTCCACTTT.

V and J are TRBV10-1 and TRBJ1-1; a weak D match, TRBD1 (6 bases). CDR1 WNHNN and CDR2 SYGVQD come from the germline V gene (reference sequence). The CDR3 is 13 residues long. Trimming left V 6 bases short and J 2 bases short, with 10 bases between. The CDR3 nucleotides are TGCGCCAGCAGACAGGGCTTCAACACTGAAGCTTTCTTT. Protein sequence: CASRQGFNTEAFF.

V and J are TRBV10-3 and TRBJ1-4; D gene uncertain. V lost 5 bases and J 7 bases, leaving 5 bases between the germline ends. The V gene's germline CDR1 is ENHRY and CDR2 SYGVKD. The CDR3 runs 11 residues. This CDR3 is CAISNGEKLFF. CDR3 DNA sequence: TGTGCCATCAGTAACGGTGAAAAACTGTTTTTT.

The rearrangement joins TRBV19 to TRBJ1-2; D call uncertain. V lost 1 base and J lost 5, with 11 bases in between. There are 14 residues in the CDR3. CDR1 is LNHDA and CDR2 is SQIVND in the germline V gene (reference sequence). The CDR3 sequence is CASSIGSREYGYTF. In nucleotides, the CDR3 is TGTGCCAGTAGTATAGGGTCCCGCGAGTATGGCTACACCTTC.

The chain recombines TRBV4-1 with TRBJ1-3, with unresolved D. Germline CDR1 reads MGHRA; CDR2 reads YSYEKL. This CDR3 contains 15 residues. The germline V and J ends were trimmed by 1 base and 0 bases, with 7 bases remaining between them. Written as DNA, the CDR3 is TGCGCCAGCAGCCAAGTTACGAGCTCTGGAAACACCATATATTTT. It encodes CASSQVTSSGNTIYF.

The V gene is TRBV5-1, the J gene TRBJ2-5, with 10 positions matching TRBD2. Germline V lookup: CDR1 SGHRS, CDR2 YFSETQ. With 2 bases clipped from V and 4 bases from J, the junction kept 5 bases outside the gene matches. The CDR3 spans 15 residues. The CDR3 sequence: CASSFKGLAPETQYF. The CDR3 region has the DNA TGCGCCAGCAGCTTCAAGGGACTAGCGCCAGAGACCCAGTACTTC.

This clone was detected a few times. The V and J genes are TRBV19 and TRBJ1-4, with TRBD1 matching 10 bases. Germline V lookup: CDR1 LNHDA, CDR2 SQIVND (reference sequence). This CDR3 region has 16 residues. With 5 bases clipped from V and 3 bases from J, the junction kept 6 bases outside the gene matches. The CDR3 DNA reads TGTGCCAGTAGTGTTGACAGGGGGCAGGCTAATGAAAAACTGTTTTTT. Protein product: CASSVDRGQANEKLFF.

J is TRBJ2-3 and V is TRBV7-9, with TRBD2 matching over 12 bases. V shed 5 bases, J shed 0 bases, and the junction held 3 bases outside the gene matches. The length of the CDR3 is 16 residues. CDR1 SEHNR and CDR2 FQNEAQ come from the germline V gene (reference sequence). CDR3 loop: CASSAGTSGSTDTQYF. DNA of the CDR3: TGTGCCAGCAGCGCGGGGACTAGCGGGAGCACAGATACGCAGTATTTT.

This clone has just a few counts. The rearrangement uses TRBV2 and TRBJ2-7, with 8 bases matching TRBD2. The V gene's germline CDR1 is SNHLY and CDR2 FYNNEI. Trimming removed 8 bases from V and 3 bases from J; junction bases left unmatched: 9. The CDR3 contains 14 residues. CDR3 sequence: CASHASSGDYEQYF. The CDR3, as DNA: TGTGCCAGCCATGCGAGTAGCGGGGACTACGAGCAGTACTTC. Full variable domain (rest looked up from reference TRBV2 and TRBJ2-7): EPEVTQTPSHQVTQMGQEVILRCVPISNHLYFYWYRQILGQKVEFLVSFYNNEISEKSEIFDDQFSVERPDGSNFTLKIRSTKLEDSAMYFCASHASSGDYEQYFGPGTRLTVT.

V gene TRBV9 combines with J gene TRBJ1-6; D unresolved. Germline assignment: CDR1 SGDLS and CDR2 YYNGEE. This CDR3 is built from 16 residues. Trimming left V 4 bases short and J 0 bases short, with 11 bases between. The CDR3 coding sequence is TGTGCCAGCAGCCCGGGAAAGGGCTCCTATAATTCACCCCTCCACTTT. It translates to CASSPGKGSYNSPLHF.

The chain links TRBV29-1 to TRBJ1-2; the match to TRBD1 covers 8 bases. Trimming at V came to 6 bases and at J to 2 bases, leaving 11 bases not matched to a gene. The CDR3 loop spans 15 amino acids. The germline gives CDR1 SQVTM, CDR2 ANQGSEA. In DNA form, the CDR3 reads TGCAGCGTGACCAGACCGGGACAGGAAAACTATGGCTACACCTTC. Protein sequence: CSVTRPGQENYGYTF.

The chain has TRBV25-1 and TRBJ2-1; 8 bases are a match to TRBD1. This CDR3 is 15 amino acids long. Trimming cost V 5 bases and J 3 bases; bases outside gene matches: 6. Germline-derived CDR1 and CDR2 are MGHDK and SYGVNS. CDR3 loop: CASSPIQGDYNEQFF. For the CDR3, the DNA is TGTGCCAGCAGTCCAATACAGGGGGACTACAATGAGCAGTTCTTC. Complete variable domain (other parts from reference TRBV25-1 and TRBJ2-1): EADIYQTPRYLVIGTGKKITLECSQTMGHDKMYWYQQDPGMELHLIHYSYGVNSTEKGDLSSESTVSRIRTEHFPLTLESARPSHTSQYLCASSPIQGDYNEQFFGPGTRLTVL.

V is TRBV27 and J is TRBJ1-1; TRBD1 might be the D (6 bases). The V and J ends lost 7 bases and 1 base respectively, with 13 bases between them. The CDR3 totals 14 residues. Looked up from germline, CDR1 is MNHEY and CDR2 is SMNVEV (reference sequence). CDR3 sequence: CASKGERKNTEAFF. As DNA, the CDR3 is TGTGCCAGCAAGGGGGAAAGAAAGAACACTGAAGCTTTCTTT.

The chain employs TRBV4-1 and TRBJ2-7; 7 bases are shared with TRBD1. The germline CDR1 and CDR2 sequences are MGHRA and YSYEKL. CDR3 length: 16 amino acids. The V gene end was trimmed by 0 bases and the J gene end by 1 base; junction bases not matched to a gene: 6. CDR3 DNA: TGCGCCAGCAGCCAAGATCTTGGACAGGAATCCTACGAGCAGTACTTC. The encoded protein is CASSQDLGQESYEQYF.